Listed below are T cell receptor beta chains from one sample, sequenced in a study of naive and memory T cell subsets. MiXCR was run by TCRdb on the UMI-ligation and nested PCR reads, yielding one entry per CDR3 protein. The sample includes 14,000 or so distinct CDR3 sequences, 4.5% to 6.5% of them seen just once. The starting material was skin, obtained from a tuberculin skin test site. These receptors were taken from an adult in good health. Each CDR3 is given with its conserved first and last residue. Each record gives: J gene, CDR3 length, D gene, V gene, clone size, CDR3 DNA, CDR3 protein. The D gene is left open where the match is weak. The listing skips clone size in some rows; elsewhere it reads once, few, many or a size class.

TRBJ1-1	14	-	TRBV7-9	many	TGTGCCAGCAGCTTAGCGCACGGGGACACTGAAGCTTTCTTT	CASSLAHGDTEAFF
TRBJ2-1	13	TRBD2	TRBV6-4	many	TGTGCCAGCAGTGAAAGGATAGGACTAGCGGAGTTCTTC	CASSERIGLAEFF
TRBJ1-1	17	-	TRBV28	few	TGTGCCAGCAGTCTTCCGATGGACGGCGGAACTAACACTGAAGCTTTCTTT	CASSLPMDGGTNTEAFF
TRBJ2-1	13	TRBD1	TRBV29-1	medium-sized	TGCAGCGTTGGGACAGGGGGCTACAATGAGCAGTTCTTC	CSVGTGGYNEQFF
TRBJ2-7	14	TRBD1	TRBV7-2	medium-sized	TGTGCCAGCAGCACGGGGACAGCCTCCTACGAGCAGTACTTC	CASSTGTASYEQYF
TRBJ2-3	10	-	TRBV20-1	many	TGCAGTGCCTTCCGGGATACGCAGTATTTT	CSAFRDTQYF
TRBJ1-3	13	-	TRBV11-2	-	TGTGCCATCCGTTGGAGGACTGGAAACACCATATATTTT	CAIRWRTGNTIYF
TRBJ1-2	14	TRBD1	TRBV4-2	many	TGTGCCAGCAGCCAAGATTTTGAACAGGGGGTTTACACCTTC	CASSQDFEQGVYTF
TRBJ2-1	12	-	TRBV24-1	many	TGTGCCACCAGTGACCCAGGGAGAGAGCAGTTCTTC	CATSDPGREQFF
TRBJ2-7	14	-	TRBV11-3	few	TGTGCCAGCAGCTCACCCGGGCACCTCCTTACAGGGTACTTC	CASSSPGHLLTGYF
TRBJ2-3	18	-	TRBV3-1	many	TGTGCCAGCAGCCAAACCCTGGAACTAGATAGTTTCACAGATACGCAGTATTTT	CASSQTLELDSFTDTQYF
TRBJ2-7	15	-	TRBV28	many	TGTGCCAGCAGTCCTGCCGGGGAAGCGGCCTACGAGCAGTACTTC	CASSPAGEAAYEQYF
TRBJ2-4	14	-	TRBV6-5	many	TGTGCCAGCAGTTACGGGCTAGCAAAGAACATTCAGTACTTC	CASSYGLAKNIQYF
TRBJ2-2	14	TRBD1	TRBV3-1	many	TGTGCCAGCAGCCAGACAGGGTACACCGGGGAGCTGTTTTTT	CASSQTGYTGELFF
TRBJ2-3	12	-	TRBV29-1	medium-sized	TGCAGCGTTGAAGGGGATGCAGATACGCAGTATTTT	CSVEGDADTQYF
TRBJ2-5	14	TRBD1	TRBV20-1	many	TGCAGTGCTCTCCGACAGGGAATTGGAGAGACCCAGTACTTC	CSALRQGIGETQYF
TRBJ1-5	15	TRBD1	TRBV5-5	few	TGTGCCAGCAGCCGAGGGGGCGCGGTCCATCAGCCCCAGCATTTT	CASSRGGAVHQPQHF
TRBJ2-2	15	-	TRBV7-6	many	TGTGCCAGCAGCTTAGAAGTAGGGGCCACCGGGGAGCTGTTTTTT	CASSLEVGATGELFF
TRBJ1-1	14	-	TRBV7-9	-	TGTGCCAGCAGCAATAAACGAGGGCCAGGAGAAGCTTTCTTT	CASSNKRGPGEAFF
TRBJ1-2	13	-	TRBV12-3/TRBV12-4	medium-sized	TGTGCCAGCAGTACCCAGACAGGACGAGGCTACACCTTC	CASSTQTGRGYTF
TRBJ2-3	15	-	TRBV9	medium-sized	TGTGCCAGCAGCGTAGACAGGAGGGTCACAGATACGCAGTATTTT	CASSVDRRVTDTQYF
TRBJ2-3	13	-	TRBV10-3	-	TGTGCCATCAGACCGACAGACACAGATACGCAGTATTTT	CAIRPTDTDTQYF
TRBJ1-4	10	-	TRBV2	many	TGTGCCAGCGGCGGGAACTGGCTGTTTTTT	CASGGNWLFF
TRBJ2-7	15	-	TRBV7-3	many	TGTGCCAGCAGCTTAACACTGGGATTCTCCTACGAGCAGTACTTC	CASSLTLGFSYEQYF
TRBJ2-1	14	TRBD2	TRBV6-2/TRBV6-3	-	TGTGCCAGCGCATCGGGGGGGGGGTACAATGAGCAGTTCTTC	CASASGGGYNEQFF
TRBJ1-4	16	-	TRBV20-1	many	TGCAGTGCGAAACCTTTCTCCGGCACCTGTAATGAAAAACTGTTTTTT	CSAKPFSGTCNEKLFF
TRBJ1-1	12	TRBD1	TRBV29-1	many	TGCAGCGTCGGACAGGGGATAACTGAAGCTTTCTTT	CSVGQGITEAFF
TRBJ2-1	15	-	TRBV9	medium-sized	TGTGCCAGCAGCGTAGCTTTCGGGGGATACAATGAGCAGTTCTTC	CASSVAFGGYNEQFF
TRBJ2-7	14	-	TRBV20-1	medium-sized	TGCAGTGCTGACCTCCGCGGTGTAGTCTACGAGCAGTACTTC	CSADLRGVVYEQYF
TRBJ1-2	13	-	TRBV10-2	many	TGCGCCAGCAGTGAATACCGGGGCTATGGCTACACCTTC	CASSEYRGYGYTF
TRBJ1-5	14	-	TRBV28	many	TGTGCCAGCAGTACGCCCGGGGCGGATCAGCCCCAGCATTTT	CASSTPGADQPQHF
TRBJ2-3	16	-	TRBV7-2	many	TGTGCCAGCAGCTACCGGGCAGGGTCATACACAGATACGCAGTATTTT	CASSYRAGSYTDTQYF
TRBJ1-2	10	-	TRBV25-1	few	TGTGCCAGCTCCGGATATGGCTACACCTTC	CASSGYGYTF
TRBJ1-1	14	-	TRBV25-1	medium-sized	TGTGCCAGCAGTGAATATCAGGAGGGCACTGAAGCTTTCTTT	CASSEYQEGTEAFF
TRBJ1-2	14	-	TRBV10-3	medium-sized	TGTGCCATCAGTGAAGGCGGGGGGCCCTATGGCTACACCTTC	CAISEGGGPYGYTF
TRBJ1-1	19	-	TRBV7-9	many	TGTGCCAGCAGCCCCAAGGGGTTAGGGTTTGGGGGGACGACCACTGAAGCTTTCTTT	CASSPKGLGFGGTTTEAFF
TRBJ1-2	13	-	TRBV11-2	many	TGTGCCAGCAGCTTAGGCAGGGCCTATGGCTACACCTTC	CASSLGRAYGYTF
TRBJ2-5	15	-	TRBV20-1	medium-sized	TGCAGTGCCGACTTACGTGTCGTTAGGGGAGAGACCCAGTACTTC	CSADLRVVRGETQYF
TRBJ2-5	15	TRBD2	TRBV7-9	-	TGTGCCAGCAGCTTCGGAGCGGGGGGGCGAGAGACCCAGTACTTC	CASSFGAGGRETQYF
TRBJ1-4	15	TRBD1	TRBV15	many	TGTGCCACCAGCAGGACTGGGACAGGAGGGGAAAAACTGTTTTTT	CATSRTGTGGEKLFF
TRBJ2-7	11	-	TRBV7-3	medium-sized	TGTGCCAGCAGCCCCCCCTACGAGCAGTACTTC	CASSPPYEQYF
TRBJ2-7	11	-	TRBV28	many	TGTGCCAGCTCGAGGGGCTACGAGCAGTACTTC	CASSRGYEQYF
TRBJ2-1	18	-	TRBV6-2/TRBV6-3	many	TGTGCCAGCAGTTACTCGCTCCGGGGGGCCAGAATAATCAATGAGCAGTTCTTC	CASSYSLRGARIINEQFF